Listed below are T cell receptor beta chains from one sample, sequenced in a study of cytomegalovirus exposure and HLA in healthy donors. Libraries were prepared by immunoSEQ multiplex PCR; TCRdb keeps only in-frame clonotypes and omits some of them. Seen here are more than 150,000 clones, approximately 84% observed once, and the top ten hold 6.5% to 9%. Source material: PBMCs. The source is a woman aged 35 to 49 in good health and CMV-seropositive. The CDR3 runs from the conserved cysteine through the conserved F or W. A D gene is named only where the DNA matches it firmly.

CDR3 protein: CASSEFSGEYGELFF; D gene: .; J gene: TRBJ2-2; V gene: TRBV6-1
CDR3 protein: CASSGGRGREIEQYF; D gene: .; J gene: TRBJ2-7; V gene: TRBV6-1
CDR3 protein: CASSTLGGSNYGYTF; D gene: .; J gene: TRBJ1-2; V gene: TRBV19
CDR3 protein: CASSLETSSTTGELFF; D gene: TRBD2; J gene: TRBJ2-2; V gene: TRBV27
CDR3 protein: CASSSIKTGVKKLFF; D gene: TRBD1; J gene: TRBJ1-4; V gene: TRBV5-6
CDR3 protein: CASSEIRQDGEAFF; D gene: .; J gene: TRBJ1-1; V gene: TRBV2
CDR3 protein: CASSSQGAGANVLTF; D gene: TRBD1; J gene: TRBJ2-6; V gene: TRBV11-2
CDR3 protein: CASSWGGMRSYEQYF; D gene: TRBD2; J gene: TRBJ2-7; V gene: TRBV7-2
CDR3 protein: CASSQDLGGGGTSNQPQHF; D gene: .; J gene: TRBJ1-5; V gene: TRBV4-1
CDR3 protein: CSVEDRTEAFF; D gene: .; J gene: TRBJ1-1; V gene: TRBV29-1
CDR3 protein: CASSGRQTLGTEAFF; D gene: .; J gene: TRBJ1-1; V gene: TRBV9
CDR3 protein: CASRTDTAQTPQHF; D gene: .; J gene: TRBJ1-5; V gene: TRBV2
CDR3 protein: CAWGTGNGYTF; D gene: TRBD1; J gene: TRBJ1-2; V gene: TRBV30
CDR3 protein: CASSFSGGEDTQYF; D gene: .; J gene: TRBJ2-3; V gene: TRBV5-5
CDR3 protein: CASHRLTGGRGNNYGYTF; D gene: TRBD1; J gene: TRBJ1-2; V gene: TRBV2
CDR3 protein: CASSDGAKGGTDTQYF; D gene: .; J gene: TRBJ2-3; V gene: TRBV6-4
CDR3 protein: CTSSPGQRVHTGELFF; D gene: .; J gene: TRBJ2-2; V gene: TRBV1
CDR3 protein: CASSFSSWNTGELFF; D gene: .; J gene: TRBJ2-2; V gene: TRBV7-2
CDR3 protein: CASGSAGVYEQYF; D gene: TRBD2; J gene: .; V gene: TRBV2
CDR3 protein: CASSPDRGQPQHF; D gene: TRBD1; J gene: TRBJ1-5; V gene: TRBV7-8
CDR3 protein: CATSRGDLGGTEAFF; D gene: .; J gene: TRBJ1-1; V gene: TRBV15
CDR3 protein: CASRPWEGTGRTEAFF; D gene: TRBD1; J gene: TRBJ1-1; V gene: TRBV5-1
CDR3 protein: CASSLVAGGEYEQYF; D gene: TRBD1; J gene: TRBJ2-7; V gene: TRBV5-1
CDR3 protein: CASSLGGLVGQETQYF; D gene: .; J gene: TRBJ2-5; V gene: TRBV5-4
CDR3 protein: CASSLGPSTGYGEQYF; D gene: .; J gene: TRBJ2-7; V gene: TRBV9
CDR3 protein: CASSFLGGGGYEQYF; D gene: .; J gene: TRBJ2-7; V gene: TRBV28
CDR3 protein: CASRSGTALYEQYF; D gene: TRBD1; J gene: TRBJ2-7; V gene: TRBV5-1
CDR3 protein: CASSFYSGMNTEAFF; D gene: .; J gene: TRBJ1-1; V gene: TRBV7-2
CDR3 protein: CASSPDRGIYNEQFF; D gene: TRBD1; J gene: TRBJ2-1; V gene: TRBV5-4
CDR3 protein: CASSQDRGVWAFF; D gene: .; J gene: TRBJ1-1; V gene: TRBV4-3
CDR3 protein: CAENRLSYGYTF; D gene: .; J gene: TRBJ1-2; V gene: TRBV30
CDR3 protein: CASSLAGRGTEAFF; D gene: .; J gene: TRBJ1-1; V gene: TRBV11-2
CDR3 protein: CASSFGEKLFF; D gene: .; J gene: TRBJ1-4; V gene: TRBV27
CDR3 protein: CASRTGLASDEQFF; D gene: .; J gene: TRBJ2-1; V gene: TRBV5-4
CDR3 protein: CASSPSFREGPLHF; D gene: .; J gene: TRBJ1-6; V gene: TRBV18
CDR3 protein: CASSQEGQGGSYGYTF; D gene: TRBD1; J gene: TRBJ1-2; V gene: TRBV4-1
CDR3 protein: CSVLRAGSNEQFF; D gene: .; J gene: TRBJ2-1; V gene: TRBV29-1
CDR3 protein: CASSLGTSAQYF; D gene: TRBD2; J gene: TRBJ2-3; V gene: TRBV7-2
CDR3 protein: CASSSGGGFSGEQYF; D gene: .; J gene: TRBJ2-7; V gene: TRBV11-2
CDR3 protein: CAWSVQAISPLHF; D gene: .; J gene: TRBJ1-6; V gene: TRBV30
CDR3 protein: CASSLPTGPPIYGYTF; D gene: .; J gene: TRBJ1-2; V gene: TRBV5-6
CDR3 protein: CASSWGQGFNSPLHF; D gene: TRBD1; J gene: TRBJ1-6; V gene: TRBV5-6
CDR3 protein: CAWTRLRGLAGSYNEQFF; D gene: TRBD2; J gene: TRBJ2-1; V gene: TRBV30
CDR3 protein: CASSLGQGGGYTF; D gene: TRBD1; J gene: TRBJ1-2; V gene: TRBV7-2
CDR3 protein: CATSRDIATNEKLFF; D gene: .; J gene: TRBJ1-4; V gene: TRBV15
CDR3 protein: CASSDSSYEQYF; D gene: .; J gene: TRBJ2-7; V gene: TRBV5-1
CDR3 protein: CAWSVLDRGNSPLHF; D gene: TRBD1; J gene: TRBJ1-6; V gene: TRBV30
CDR3 protein: CASSYSGDNTEAFF; D gene: .; J gene: TRBJ1-1; V gene: TRBV6-5
CDR3 protein: CSVRLAGSGTQYF; D gene: .; J gene: TRBJ2-3; V gene: TRBV29-1
CDR3 protein: CASSAQASSGIQYF; D gene: .; J gene: TRBJ2-4; V gene: TRBV19
CDR3 protein: CAWSVKNALQPLHF; D gene: .; J gene: TRBJ1-6; V gene: TRBV30
CDR3 protein: CASSTGTQNSQYF; D gene: .; J gene: TRBJ2-4; V gene: TRBV2
CDR3 protein: CASLRTGNQPQHF; D gene: .; J gene: TRBJ1-5; V gene: TRBV6-5
CDR3 protein: CASTQQLGAEETQYF; D gene: .; J gene: TRBJ2-5; V gene: TRBV28
CDR3 protein: CASSLFAGTGNTGELFF; D gene: TRBD1; J gene: TRBJ2-2; V gene: TRBV7-3
CDR3 protein: CASGGSGTGNQPQHF; D gene: TRBD1; J gene: TRBJ1-5; V gene: TRBV28
CDR3 protein: CASTKLTGNTEAFF; D gene: .; J gene: TRBJ1-1; V gene: TRBV7-2